This T cell receptor beta chain was retrieved from a study of T cell responses to AZD1222 COVID-19 vaccine. The protocol was immunoSEQ multiplex PCR, while the TCRdb copy is restricted to in-frame clones and leaves out a portion. The sample comprises 150,000 or so clones, 85% to 95% of which are singletons, and around 2.3% rests with the top ten. Study outcomes and limitations: Unmutated variant regions are reportedly the target of nearly half of TCRs that are spike-specific. Without day 14 samples, only post-peak T cell repertoires were studied. Clonal diversity may have been underestimated in mostly white British donors.

Germline CDR1 is SGHVS and CDR2 is FQNEAQ. The CDR3 has 13 amino acids. V gave up 5 bases and J gave up 8 bases, with 15 bases separating them. Comment on this clone: What it binds is unknown.

The TCR sequence derives from an adult in good health. This sequence joins TRBV7-8 and TRBJ1-2; no clear D gene. The material sequenced was peripheral blood, taken on day 0 of AZD1222 vaccination. CDR3: CASSTGPMGGYTF. The CDR3, as DNA: TGTGCCAGCAGCACTGGACCGATGGGGGGCTACACCTTC.